This T cell receptor beta chain was retrieved from a study of blood T cell repertoires in COVID-19. Study-level background: The United States, Italy and Spain provided the acute and convalescent COVID-19 samples. The analysed material was cDNA or gDNA that came from T cells, B-cell-depleted T cells, or PBMCs.

Original handling: Estimates of nucleated cell counts were drawn from the amplification of reference gene primers. TCRdb's copy holds only in-frame clones and misses some; the assay was immunoSEQ multiplex PCR. V and J calls plus clone size are reproduced from that table; the DNA served to infer D and trimming. This table holds roughly 280,000 clones, approximately 89% found once. Participants were aged about 18 to 90 years from about two dozen US areas. CDR1 is LGHNA, CDR2 YNFKEQ, per germline. CDR3 length equals 15 residues. V was shortened by 1 base and J by 0 bases, with 10 bases between the two germline ends.

The sequence was obtained from a woman in her sixties or seventies who had recovered from COVID-19. Sequences were obtained from PBMCs or T cells enriched from blood (not recorded which). V is TRBV4-2 and J is TRBJ2-7, with TRBD2 as a possible D gene (6 bases). The CDR3, as DNA: TGTGCCAGCAGCCAAGGGGGACTGAACTCCTACGAGCAGTACTTC. Its protein is CASSQGGLNSYEQYF.